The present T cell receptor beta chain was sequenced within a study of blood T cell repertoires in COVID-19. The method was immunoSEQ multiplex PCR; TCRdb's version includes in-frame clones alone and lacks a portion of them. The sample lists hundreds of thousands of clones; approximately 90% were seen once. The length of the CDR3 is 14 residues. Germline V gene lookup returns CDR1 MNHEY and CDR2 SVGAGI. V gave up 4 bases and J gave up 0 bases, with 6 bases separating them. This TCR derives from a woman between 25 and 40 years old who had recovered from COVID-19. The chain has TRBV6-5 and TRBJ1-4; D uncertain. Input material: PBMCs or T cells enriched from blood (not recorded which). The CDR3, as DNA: TGTGCCAGCAGTTTCACTGCAACTAATGAAAAACTGTTTTTT. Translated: CASSFTATNEKLFF.